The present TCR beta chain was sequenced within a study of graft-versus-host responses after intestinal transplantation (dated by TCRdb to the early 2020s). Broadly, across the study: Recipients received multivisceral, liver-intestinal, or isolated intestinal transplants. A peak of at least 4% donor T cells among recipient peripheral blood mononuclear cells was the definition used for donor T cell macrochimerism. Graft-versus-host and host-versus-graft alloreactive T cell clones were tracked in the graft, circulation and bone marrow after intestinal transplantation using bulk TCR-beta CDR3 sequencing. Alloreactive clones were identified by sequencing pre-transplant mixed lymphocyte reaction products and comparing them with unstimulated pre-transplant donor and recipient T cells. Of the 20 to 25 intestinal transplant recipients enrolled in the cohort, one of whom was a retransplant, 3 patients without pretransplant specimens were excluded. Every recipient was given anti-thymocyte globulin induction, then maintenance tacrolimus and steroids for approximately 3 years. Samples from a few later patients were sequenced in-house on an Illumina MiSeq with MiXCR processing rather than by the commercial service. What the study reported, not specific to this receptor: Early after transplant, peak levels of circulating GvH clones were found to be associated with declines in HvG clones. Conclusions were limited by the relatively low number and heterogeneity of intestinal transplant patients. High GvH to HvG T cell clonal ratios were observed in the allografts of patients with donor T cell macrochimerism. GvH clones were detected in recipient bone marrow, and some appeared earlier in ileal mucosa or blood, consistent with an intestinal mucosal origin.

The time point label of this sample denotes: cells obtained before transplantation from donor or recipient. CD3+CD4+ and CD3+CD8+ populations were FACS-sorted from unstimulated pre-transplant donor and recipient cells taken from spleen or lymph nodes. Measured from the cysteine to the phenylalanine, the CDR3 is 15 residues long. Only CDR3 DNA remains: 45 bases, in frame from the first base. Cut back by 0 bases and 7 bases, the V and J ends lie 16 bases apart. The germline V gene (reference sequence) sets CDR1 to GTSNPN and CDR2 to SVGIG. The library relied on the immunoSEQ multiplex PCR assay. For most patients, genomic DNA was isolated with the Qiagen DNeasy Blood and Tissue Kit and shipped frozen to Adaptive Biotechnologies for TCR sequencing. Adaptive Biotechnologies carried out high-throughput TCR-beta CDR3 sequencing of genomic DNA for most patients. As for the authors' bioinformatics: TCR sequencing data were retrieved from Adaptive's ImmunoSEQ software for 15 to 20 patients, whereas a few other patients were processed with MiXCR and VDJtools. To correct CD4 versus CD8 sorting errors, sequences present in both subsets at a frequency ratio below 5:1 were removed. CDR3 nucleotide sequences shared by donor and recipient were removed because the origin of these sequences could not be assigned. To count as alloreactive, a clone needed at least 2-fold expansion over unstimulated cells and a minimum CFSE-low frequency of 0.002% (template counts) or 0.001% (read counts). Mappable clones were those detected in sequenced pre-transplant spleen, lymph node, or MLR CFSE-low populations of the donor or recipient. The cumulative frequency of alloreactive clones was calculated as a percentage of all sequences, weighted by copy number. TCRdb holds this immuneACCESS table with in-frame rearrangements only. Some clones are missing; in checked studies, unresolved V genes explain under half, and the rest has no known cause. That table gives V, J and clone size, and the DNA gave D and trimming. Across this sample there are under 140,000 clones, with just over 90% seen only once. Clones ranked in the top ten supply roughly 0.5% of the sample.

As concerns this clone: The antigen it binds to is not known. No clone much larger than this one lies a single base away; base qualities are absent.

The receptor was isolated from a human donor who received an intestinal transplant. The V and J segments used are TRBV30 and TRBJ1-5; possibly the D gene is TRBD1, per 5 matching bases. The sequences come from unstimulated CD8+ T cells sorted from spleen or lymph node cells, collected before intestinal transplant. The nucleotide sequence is TGTGCCTGGAGTGTAAGTTCTCCGGAGGGGCAGCCCCAGCATTTT. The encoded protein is CAWSVSSPEGQPQHF.